Below are 24 T cell receptor beta chains sequenced from a single sample in a study of beta chain features in type 1 diabetes. Regarding the study as a whole: In all four CD4+ subsets, TCRB CDR3 length was significantly, moderately reduced in type 1 diabetes.

Sequenced material consisted of expressed TCRB transcripts (all of the isolated RNA was reverse transcribed). TCRdb's copy holds only in-frame clones and misses some; the assay was immunoSEQ multiplex PCR. The table lists a few hundred thousand clones, roughly 9.8% of them singletons. For these TCRs, the target antigens are not known. What was sequenced was central memory CD4+ T cells from blood. The receptors shown here come from a man aged 25-45 years with type 1 diabetes.

This chain connects TRBV7-2 to TRBJ2-5, with 7 bases aligning to TRBD1. Germline values: CDR1 SGHTA, CDR2 FQGNSA. V dropped 5 bases and J dropped 4; count of bases not matched to a gene: 7. There are 14 residues in the CDR3. The CDR3 region has the DNA TGTGCCAGCAGCCCCCAGACAGGGACAGAGACCCAGTACTTC. It translates to CASSPQTGTETQYF.

The chain recombines TRBV5-1 with TRBJ2-3; D possibly corresponds to TRBD2 (6 bases). Germline V lookup: CDR1 SGHRS, CDR2 YFSETQ. Trimming removed 2 bases from V and 1 base from J, with 11 bases in between. The CDR3 is made up of 15 amino acids. The CDR3 sequence: CASSFGGMGTDTQYF. In nucleotides, the CDR3 is TGCGCCAGCAGCTTCGGGGGAATGGGCACAGATACGCAGTATTTT.

V and J are TRBV28 and TRBJ1-1, with TRBD1 identical over 7 bases. The CDR3 has 14 residues. The V and J ends lost 6 bases and 1 base, in that order; junction bases with no gene match: 5. The germline V gene encodes CDR1 MDHEN and CDR2 SYDVKM. This CDR3 reads CASSVRTGNTEAFF. Here the CDR3 DNA reads TGTGCCAGCAGCGTGAGGACAGGGAACACTGAAGCTTTCTTT.

This clone occurred a few times. The rearrangement uses TRBV6-1 and TRBJ1-5; D is perhaps TRBD1 (6 bases). The length of the CDR3 is 17 residues. Trimming removed 2 bases at V and 4 bases at J, with 18 bases between. Germline V CDR1 and CDR2: MNHNS, SASEGT. This CDR3 reads CASSEIKPGGGNQPQHF. CDR3 DNA sequence: TGTGCCAGCAGTGAAATAAAACCCGGGGGCGGGAATCAGCCCCAGCATTTT.

This clone was picked up a small number of times. V usage is TRBV28 and J usage is TRBJ2-7; D perhaps matches TRBD1 (5 bases). V lost 3 bases and J lost 1, with 13 bases in between. CDR3 length: 15 amino acids. From germline, CDR1 is MDHEN and CDR2 SYDVKM. CDR3 amino acids: CASSFWTILSYEQYF. The DNA for the CDR3 is TGTGCCAGCAGTTTTTGGACAATCCTTTCCTACGAGCAGTACTTC. Full variable domain (outside the CDR3, taken from reference TRBV28 and TRBJ2-7): DVKVTQSSRYLVKRTGEKVFLECVQDMDHENMFWYRQDPGLGLRLIYFSYDVKMKEKGDIPEGYSVSREKKERFSLILESASTNQTSMYLCASSFWTILSYEQYFGPGTRLTVT.

This clone appeared a few times. The V and J genes are TRBV5-1 and TRBJ1-1; 9 bases are shared with TRBD1. There are 16 residues in the CDR3. Germline assignment: CDR1 SGHRS and CDR2 YFSETQ. Trimming at V came to 4 bases and at J to 1 base, leaving 8 bases not matched to a gene. As DNA, the CDR3 is TGCGCCAGCAGCACATTACAGGGGGCGCGGAACACTGAAGCTTTCTTT. This sequence encodes CASSTLQGARNTEAFF.

The chain links TRBV2 to TRBJ2-7, with TRBD1 identical over 8 bases. The CDR3 has 13 amino acids. CDR1 and CDR2 (germline): SNHLY, FYNNEI. V trimming: 6 bases; J trimming: 4 bases; junction bases outside the gene matches: 5. For the CDR3, the DNA is TGTGCCAGCAGGGACAGGGTGGCTTACGAGCAGTACTTC. This translates into CASRDRVAYEQYF. Complete variable domain (other parts from reference TRBV2 and TRBJ2-7): EPEVTQTPSHQVTQMGQEVILRCVPISNHLYFYWYRQILGQKVEFLVSFYNNEISEKSEIFDDQFSVERPDGSNFTLKIRSTKLEDSAMYFCASRDRVAYEQYFGPGTRLTVT.

J is TRBJ1-5 and V is TRBV6-5, with D unclear. The CDR3 runs to 14 residues. With 7 bases removed from V and 2 bases from J, the gap between germline ends came to 12 bases. From germline, CDR1 is MNHEY and CDR2 SVGAGI. This CDR3 reads CASIPWVGNQPQHF. CDR3 nucleotides: TGTGCCAGCATTCCCTGGGTGGGCAATCAGCCCCAGCATTTT.

This clone appeared a few times. The chain couples TRBV11-1 to TRBJ1-1; possible D gene TRBD1, 5 bases. CDR1 is SGHAT and CDR2 is FQDESV in the germline V gene (reference sequence). The CDR3 has 14 amino acids. With 5 bases removed from V and 3 bases from J, the gap between germline ends came to 13 bases. CDR3 nucleotide sequence: TGTGCCAGCAGCCGACAGTTTTCGGACACTGAAGCTTTCTTT. As protein: CASSRQFSDTEAFF. The variable domain in full, completed from reference TRBV11-1 and TRBJ1-1, reads EAEVAQSPRYKITEKSQAVAFWCDPISGHATLYWYRQILGQGPELLVQFQDESVVDDSQLPKDRFSAERLKGVDSTLKIQPAELGDSAMYLCASSRQFSDTEAFFGQGTRLTVV.

The chain joins TRBV2 to TRBJ2-1; no clear D gene. Germline V CDR1 and CDR2: SNHLY, FYNNEI. The CDR3 sequence is 11 residues long. The ends were cut back, 7 bases at V and 2 bases at J, with 3 bases in the middle. CDR3 amino acids: CASTAYNEQFF. The CDR3, as DNA: TGTGCCAGCACTGCCTACAATGAGCAGTTCTTC.

The CDR3 DNA reads TGTGCCAGCTCACCACGGCTAGCGGGAGAGGGCGAGCAGTACTTC. This codes for CASSPRLAGEGEQYF. The chain employs TRBV18 and TRBJ2-5; 10 bases match TRBD2. The better agreement between TRBJ2-7 and the DNA end casts doubt on the J call. CDR1 is KGHSH, CDR2 LQKENI, per germline. The CDR3 contains 15 residues.

This clone has at least ten counts. The chain is built from TRBV10-1 and TRBJ2-7; D uncertain. The germline V and J ends were trimmed by 0 bases and 8 bases, with 11 bases remaining between them. This CDR3 spans 13 amino acids. Germline-derived CDR1 and CDR2 are WNHNN and SYGVQD (reference sequence). CDR3 sequence: CASSESGNYQQYF. CDR3 coding DNA: TGCGCCAGCAGTGAGTCGGGCAACTATCAGCAGTACTTC.

This chain links TRBV2 with TRBJ2-7, with TRBD1 as a possible D gene (6 bases). This CDR3 region has 13 residues. Germline CDR1 SNHLY, CDR2 FYNNEI. V lost 8 bases and J lost 5, with 16 bases in between. CDR3 coding DNA: TGTGCCAGCGAATTGCAGGGGACCAACGAGCAGTACTTC. Translation gives CASELQGTNEQYF.

The chain uses TRBV11-1 and TRBJ1-1; a weak D match, TRBD1 (5 bases). V lost 3 bases, J lost 4 bases, and 15 bases lay in between. The CDR3 has 15 amino acids. Germline V CDR1 and CDR2: SGHAT, FQDESV (reference sequence). CDR3 coding DNA: TGTGCCAGCAGCTTCCCGTCGAGGGGCCTCACTGAAGCTTTCTTT. Protein sequence: CASSFPSRGLTEAFF.

This clone appeared a few times. The chain employs TRBV11-2 and TRBJ2-5, with a tentative D call TRBD1 (6 bases). The germline CDR1 and CDR2 sequences are SGHAT and FQNNGV. V was clipped by 5 bases and J by 2 bases, with 12 bases between them. The CDR3 runs to 14 residues. For the CDR3, the DNA is TGTGCCAGCAGCCCTGGCAGGGGACAAGAGACCCAGTACTTC. Amino acids: CASSPGRGQETQYF.

The chain joins TRBV28 to TRBJ2-5, with D possibly called TRBD1 or TRBD2 (7 bases each). The ends were cut back, 4 bases at V and 1 base at J, with 13 bases in the middle. The CDR3 covers 15 residues. Germline assignment: CDR1 MDHEN and CDR2 SYDVKM. CDR3 sequence: CASSSGGTAQETQYF. The CDR3 region has the DNA TGTGCCAGCAGTTCCGGGGGGACAGCCCAAGAGACCCAGTACTTC. The whole variable domain, remainder taken from reference TRBV28 and TRBJ2-5, is DVKVTQSSRYLVKRTGEKVFLECVQDMDHENMFWYRQDPGLGLRLIYFSYDVKMKEKGDIPEGYSVSREKKERFSLILESASTNQTSMYLCASSSGGTAQETQYFGPGTRLLVL.

This clone was counted at least ten times. The V gene is TRBV9, the J gene TRBJ1-3, with D maybe TRBD1 (5 bases). The CDR3 extends over 15 amino acids. Germline lookup yields CDR1 SGDLS and CDR2 YYNGEE. V lost 2 bases to trimming and J lost 2 bases, with 11 bases between them. In nucleotides, the CDR3 is TGTGCCAGCAGCGTCCAACAGGAGCCTGGAAACACCATATATTTT. Translation: CASSVQQEPGNTIYF.

The chain employs TRBV7-9 and TRBJ1-1, with a weak D call TRBD1 (5 bases). This CDR3 contains 13 residues. CDR1 and CDR2 from the germline V gene are SEHNR and FQNEAQ (reference sequence). Trimming cost V 5 bases and J 4 bases, with 11 bases left between them. For the CDR3, the DNA is TGTGCCAGCAGCGTTATAGGGACCACTGAAGCTTTCTTT. Protein: CASSVIGTTEAFF.

Only a few counts were recorded for this clone. This chain uses TRBV11-1 with TRBJ2-1, with a weak D call TRBD2 (6 bases). This CDR3 contains 14 residues. CDR1 and CDR2 (germline): SGHAT, FQDESV (reference sequence). Trimming removed 5 bases at V and 7 bases at J, with 15 bases between. CDR3 loop: CASSQRARENEQFF. CDR3 bases: TGTGCCAGCAGCCAGAGGGCCCGGGAGAATGAGCAGTTCTTC.

The V gene is TRBV2, the J gene TRBJ2-1; 9 bases map to TRBD2. Losses at the gene ends were 7 bases for V and 0 bases for J; bases not matched to a gene: 4. CDR3 length equals 15 residues. Per germline, CDR1 SNHLY and CDR2 FYNNEI. In DNA, the CDR3 is TGTGCCAGCAAGGTTAGCGGGAGCTCCTACAATGAGCAGTTCTTC. The encoded protein is CASKVSGSSYNEQFF.

This clone came up a few times. The V gene is TRBV6-5, the J gene TRBJ2-1, with a weak D call TRBD1 (6 bases). V was shortened by 3 bases and J by 4 bases, with 13 bases between the two germline ends. Per germline, CDR1 MNHEY and CDR2 SVGAGI. The CDR3 spans 15 residues. The CDR3 spells CASSYSSTGYNEQFF. The CDR3, as DNA: TGTGCCAGCAGTTATTCCTCTACAGGGTACAATGAGCAGTTCTTC.

This clone was observed a handful of times. The chain has TRBV7-2 and TRBJ2-7; the D is unclear. Germline V gene lookup returns CDR1 SGHTA and CDR2 FQGNSA. There are 13 residues in the CDR3. V lost 6 bases to trimming and J lost 3 bases, with 12 bases between them. CDR3 nucleotides: TGTGCCAGCAGGCGAGACCTGAACTACGAGCAGTACTTC. Translated: CASRRDLNYEQYF.

The chain is built from TRBV7-3 and TRBJ2-5, with D tentatively TRBD2 (6 bases). CDR3 size: 14 residues. Germline V gene data show CDR1 as SGHTA and CDR2 as FQGTGA. Trimming removed 5 bases from V and 1 base from J, with 11 bases in between. As DNA, the CDR3 is TGTGCCAGCAGCCCATCTAGCGCCCAAGAGACCCAGTACTTC. This codes for CASSPSSAQETQYF.

This clone was observed a few times. At one boundary the junction diverges from the germline segment, which might be a read error. This chain joins TRBV5-4 and TRBJ1-5; no definite D call. This CDR3 region has 14 residues. The germline V gene encodes CDR1 SGHNT and CDR2 YYREEE (reference sequence). This CDR3 is CASSLSGSDQPQHF. The CDR3 DNA is TGTGCCAGCAGCTTGTCGGGTAGCGATCAGCCCCAGCATTTT.